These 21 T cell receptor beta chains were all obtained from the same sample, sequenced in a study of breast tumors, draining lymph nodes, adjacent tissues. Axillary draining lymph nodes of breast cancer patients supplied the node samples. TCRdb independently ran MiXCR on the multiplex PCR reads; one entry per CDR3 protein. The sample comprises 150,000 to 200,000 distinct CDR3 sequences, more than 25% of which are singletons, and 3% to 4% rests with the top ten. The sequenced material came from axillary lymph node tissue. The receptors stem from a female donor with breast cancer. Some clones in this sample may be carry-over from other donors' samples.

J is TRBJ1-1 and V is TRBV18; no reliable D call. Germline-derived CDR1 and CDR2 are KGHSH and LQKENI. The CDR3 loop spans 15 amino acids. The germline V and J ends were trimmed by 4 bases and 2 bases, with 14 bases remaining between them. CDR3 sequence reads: CASSLRPRPNTEAFF. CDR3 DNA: TGTGCCAGCTCACTACGCCCTCGGCCCAACACTGAAGCTTTCTTT.

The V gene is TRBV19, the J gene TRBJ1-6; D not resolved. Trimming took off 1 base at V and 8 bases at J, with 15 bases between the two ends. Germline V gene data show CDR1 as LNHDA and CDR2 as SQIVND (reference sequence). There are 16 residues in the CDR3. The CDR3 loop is CASSIARVDSYSPLHF. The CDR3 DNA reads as TGTGCCAGTAGTATAGCCCGCGTTGACTCTTATTCACCCCTCCACTTT.

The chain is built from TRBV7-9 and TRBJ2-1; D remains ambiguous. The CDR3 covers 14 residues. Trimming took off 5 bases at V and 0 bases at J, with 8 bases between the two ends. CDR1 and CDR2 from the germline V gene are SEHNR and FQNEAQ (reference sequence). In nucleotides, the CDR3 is TGTGCCAGCAGCAAACCTCACTCCTACAATGAGCAGTTCTTC. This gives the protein CASSKPHSYNEQFF. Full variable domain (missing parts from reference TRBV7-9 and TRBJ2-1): DTGVSQNPRHKITKRGQNVTFRCDPISEHNRLYWYRQTLGQGPEFLTYFQNEAQLEKSRLLSDRFSAERPKGSFSTLEIQRTEQGDSAMYLCASSKPHSYNEQFFGPGTRLTVL.

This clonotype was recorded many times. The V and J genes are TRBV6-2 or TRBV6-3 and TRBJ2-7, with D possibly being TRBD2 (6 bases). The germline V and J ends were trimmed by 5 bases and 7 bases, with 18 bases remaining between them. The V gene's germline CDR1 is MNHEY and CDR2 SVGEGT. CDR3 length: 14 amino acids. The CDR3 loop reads CASSKGLPSGEQYF. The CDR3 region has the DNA TGTGCCAGCAGTAAAGGACTACCCAGCGGTGAGCAGTACTTC.

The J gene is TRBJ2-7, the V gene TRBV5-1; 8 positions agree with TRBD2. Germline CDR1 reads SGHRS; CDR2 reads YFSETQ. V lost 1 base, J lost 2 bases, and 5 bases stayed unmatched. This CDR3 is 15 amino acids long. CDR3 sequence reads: CASSLRGGHTYEQYF. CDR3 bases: TGCGCCAGCAGCTTGCGGGGGGGCCACACCTACGAGCAGTACTTC.

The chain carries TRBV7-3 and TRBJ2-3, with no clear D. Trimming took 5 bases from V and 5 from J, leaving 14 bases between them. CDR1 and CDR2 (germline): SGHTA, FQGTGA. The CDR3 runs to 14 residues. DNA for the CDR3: TGTGCCAGCAGCCCATTCTCCGGTGTAGATACGCAGTATTTT. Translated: CASSPFSGVDTQYF.

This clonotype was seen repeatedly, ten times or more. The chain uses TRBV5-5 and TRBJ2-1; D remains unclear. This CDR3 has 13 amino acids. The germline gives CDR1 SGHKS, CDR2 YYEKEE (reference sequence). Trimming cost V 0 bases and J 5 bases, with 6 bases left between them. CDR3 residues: CASSLVADNEQFF. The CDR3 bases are TGTGCCAGCAGCTTGGTGGCGGACAATGAGCAGTTCTTC. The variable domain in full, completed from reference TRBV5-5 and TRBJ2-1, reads DAGVTQSPTHLIKTRGQQVTLRCSPISGHKSVSWYQQVLGQGPQFIFQYYEKEERGRGNFPDRFSARQFPNYSSELNVNALLLGDSALYLCASSLVADNEQFFGPGTRLTVL.

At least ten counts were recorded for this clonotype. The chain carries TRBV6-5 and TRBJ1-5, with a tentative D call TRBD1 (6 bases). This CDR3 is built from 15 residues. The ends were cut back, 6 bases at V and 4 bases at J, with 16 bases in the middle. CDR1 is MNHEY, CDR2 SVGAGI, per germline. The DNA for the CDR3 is TGTGCCAGCAGCCGCTCAGGGGTGGGGAATCAGCCCCAGCATTTT. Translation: CASSRSGVGNQPQHF.

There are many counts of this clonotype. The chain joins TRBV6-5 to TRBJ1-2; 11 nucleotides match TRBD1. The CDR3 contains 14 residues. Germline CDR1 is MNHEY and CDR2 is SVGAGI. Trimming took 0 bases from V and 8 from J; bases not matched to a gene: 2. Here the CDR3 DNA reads TGTGCCAGCAGTTACTCTCGGACAGGGGGCGGCTACACCTTC. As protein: CASSYSRTGGGYTF.

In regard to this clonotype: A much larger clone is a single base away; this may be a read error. In nucleotides, the CDR3 is TGTGCCAGCTCATTCGTGGGACGGGGGAAGGGGAGCAATCAGCCCCAGCATTTT. Its translation: CASSFVGRGKGSNQPQHF. V and J are TRBV18 and TRBJ1-5, with D tentatively TRBD1 (5 bases). The CDR3 is 18 amino acids. Trimming took off 5 bases at V and 1 base at J, with 21 bases between the two ends. Germline V CDR1 and CDR2: KGHSH, LQKENI.

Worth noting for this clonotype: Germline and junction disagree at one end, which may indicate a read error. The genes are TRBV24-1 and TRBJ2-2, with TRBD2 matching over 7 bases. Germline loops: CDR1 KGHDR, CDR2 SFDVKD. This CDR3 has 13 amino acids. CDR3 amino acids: CATSVPGRGVLFF. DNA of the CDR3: TGTGCCACCAGTGTCCCGGGACGGGGGGTGCTGTTTTTT.

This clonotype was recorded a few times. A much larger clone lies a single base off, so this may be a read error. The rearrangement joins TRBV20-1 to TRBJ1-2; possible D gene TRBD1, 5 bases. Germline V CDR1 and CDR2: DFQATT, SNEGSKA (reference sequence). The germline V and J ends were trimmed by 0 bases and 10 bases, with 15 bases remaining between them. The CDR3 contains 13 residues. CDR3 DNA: TGCAGTGCTAGAGAGGCTAGGGGAGAAGCCTACACCTTC. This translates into CSAREARGEAYTF.

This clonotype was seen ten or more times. In DNA form, the CDR3 reads TGTGCCAGCAGCGTACAGCAGTTTAACTATGGCTACACCTTC. Translation: CASSVQQFNYGYTF. The chain has TRBV9 and TRBJ1-2; D is unresolved. CDR3 length: 14 amino acids. The V end lost 1 base, the J end lost 1 base, and 8 bases lay between the germline ends. Germline V gives CDR1 SGDLS, CDR2 YYNGEE.

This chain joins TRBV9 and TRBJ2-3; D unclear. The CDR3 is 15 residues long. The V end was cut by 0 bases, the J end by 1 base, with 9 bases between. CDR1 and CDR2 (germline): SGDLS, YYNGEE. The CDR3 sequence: CASSVAGRGTDTQYF. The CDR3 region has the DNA TGTGCCAGCAGCGTAGCAGGTCGAGGCACAGATACGCAGTATTTT.

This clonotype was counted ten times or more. CDR3 protein: CASSTGFGEQFF. In DNA, the CDR3 is TGTGCCAGCAGTACAGGGTTCGGGGAGCAGTTCTTC. The chain recombines TRBV7-9 with TRBJ2-1, with a weak D call TRBD1 (6 bases). V lost 6 bases, J lost 10 bases, and 13 bases lay in between. The CDR3 runs 12 residues. Germline lookup yields CDR1 SEHNR and CDR2 FQNEAQ (reference sequence).

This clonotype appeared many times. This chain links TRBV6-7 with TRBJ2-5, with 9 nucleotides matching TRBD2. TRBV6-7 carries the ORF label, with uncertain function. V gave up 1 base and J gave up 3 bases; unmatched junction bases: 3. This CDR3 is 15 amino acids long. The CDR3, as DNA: TGTGCCAGCAGTTACTTGGCGGGAGGGGAAGAGACCCAGTACTTC. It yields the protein CASSYLAGGEETQYF.

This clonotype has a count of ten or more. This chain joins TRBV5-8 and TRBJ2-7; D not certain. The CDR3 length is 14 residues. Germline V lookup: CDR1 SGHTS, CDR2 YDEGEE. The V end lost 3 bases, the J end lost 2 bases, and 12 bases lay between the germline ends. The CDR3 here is CASSSYTRPYEQYF. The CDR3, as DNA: TGTGCCAGCAGCTCATACACCCGTCCCTACGAGCAGTACTTC.

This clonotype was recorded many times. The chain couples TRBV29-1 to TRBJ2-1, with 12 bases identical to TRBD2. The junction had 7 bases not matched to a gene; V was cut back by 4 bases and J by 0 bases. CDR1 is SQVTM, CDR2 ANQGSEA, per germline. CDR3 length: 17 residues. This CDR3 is CSVVGTSGRHSYNEQFF. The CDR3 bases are TGCAGCGTTGTAGGGACTAGCGGGCGTCACTCCTACAATGAGCAGTTCTTC.

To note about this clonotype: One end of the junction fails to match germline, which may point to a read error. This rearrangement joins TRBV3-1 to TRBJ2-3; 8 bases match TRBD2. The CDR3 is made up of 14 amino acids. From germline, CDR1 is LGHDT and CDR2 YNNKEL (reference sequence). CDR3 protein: CASSQARTSFTQYF. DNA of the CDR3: TGCGCCAGCAGCCAAGCCCGGACTAGCTTTACGCAGTATTTT.

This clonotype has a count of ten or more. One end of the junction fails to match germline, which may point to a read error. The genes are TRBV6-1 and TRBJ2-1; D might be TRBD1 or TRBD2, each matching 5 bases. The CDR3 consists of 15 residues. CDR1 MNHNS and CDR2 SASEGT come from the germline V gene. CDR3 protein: CASSEKTHRDPRLVF. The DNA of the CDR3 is TGTGCCAGCAGTGAAAAAACTCATCGGGACCCGCGGTTGGTCTTC.

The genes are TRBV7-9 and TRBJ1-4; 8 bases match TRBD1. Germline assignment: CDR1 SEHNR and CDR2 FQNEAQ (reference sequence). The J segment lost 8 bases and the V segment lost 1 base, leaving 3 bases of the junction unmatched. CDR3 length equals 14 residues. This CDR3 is CASSLERQGEKLFF. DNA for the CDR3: TGTGCCAGCAGCTTAGAAAGACAGGGGGAAAAACTGTTTTTT.